Listed below are T cell receptor beta chains from one sample, sequenced in a study of OX40 agonist ivuxolimab in advanced cancers. This table comes from immunoSEQ multiplex PCR, and its TCRdb copy is limited to in-frame clones, with some not included. In the table there are approximately 70,000 clones, 80% to 85% of which are singletons. Here the sequenced sample was CD4+ or CD8+ T cells sorted from blood, taken in a trial of the OX40 agonist ivuxolimab. The receptor source for this set is an adult with an advanced solid tumor such as melanoma, head and neck, liver or kidney cancer. The CDR3 runs from the conserved cysteine through the conserved F or W.

CDR3 protein: CASGPDEYNEQFF
CDR3 length: 13
V gene: TRBV23-1

CDR3 protein: CASSVGLANGEQFF
CDR3 length: 14
V gene: TRBV6-1

CDR3 protein: CAISAGGDEQFF
CDR3 length: 12
V gene: TRBV10-3

CDR3 protein: CAWTGGSAYEQYF
CDR3 length: 13
V gene: TRBV30

CDR3 protein: CASSLDAPNTGELFF
CDR3 length: 15
V gene: TRBV5-1

CDR3 protein: CASSPQDSYNSPLHF
CDR3 length: 15
V gene: TRBV19

CDR3 protein: CASRITLMAPVTF
CDR3 length: 13
V gene: TRBV27

CDR3 protein: CASSLAQGVGRGAYNEQFF
CDR3 length: 19
V gene: TRBV5-1

CDR3 protein: CASTYGETQYF
CDR3 length: 11
V gene: TRBV2

CDR3 protein: CASSISGAGGTSGANVLTF
CDR3 length: 19
V gene: TRBV19

CDR3 protein: CAWSAGSRNEQFF
CDR3 length: 13
V gene: TRBV30

CDR3 protein: CASSSLRPGRRNTGELFF
CDR3 length: 18
V gene: TRBV7-8

CDR3 protein: CASSVAGSSTDTQYF
CDR3 length: 15
V gene: TRBV28

CDR3 protein: CASSVQENTEAFF
CDR3 length: 13
V gene: TRBV7-3

CDR3 protein: CASSLGGSTGELFF
CDR3 length: 14
V gene: TRBV5-4

CDR3 protein: CATTDRSRGYTF
CDR3 length: 12
V gene: TRBV6-5